The following is a T cell receptor beta chain sequence with its context. Only in-frame clones appear in the TCRdb table, and some are missing; sequencing was by immunoSEQ multiplex PCR. The sample has approximately 580,000 clones, around 78% seen once; the top ten hold 0.013%. This CDR3 spans 18 amino acids. Germline loops: CDR1 MDHEN, CDR2 SYDVKM. V gave up 5 bases and J gave up 2 bases; unmatched junction bases: 11. This sample was taken from a study of shared T cell receptors in the human thymus. This sample also appeared in a second study, on human thymus T cells.

Sequenced material: thymocytes. This clonotype was obtained from a boy under three years old with a congenital heart defect. The chain links TRBV28 to TRBJ2-7, with TRBD2 matching over 14 bases. In DNA form, the CDR3 reads TGTGCCAGCAGTGCCCCAGGACTAGCGGGAGGCTACCCCTACGAGCAGTACTTC. Protein sequence: CASSAPGLAGGYPYEQYF.